The rows below give T cell receptor beta chains drawn from one sample of a study of T cell responses to AZD1222 COVID-19 vaccine. The table came from immunoSEQ multiplex PCR; TCRdb's copy has only in-frame clones and leaves some out. The sample contains about 150,000 clones, 75% to 90% of which appear only once. Sequencing was performed on peripheral blood, taken on day 0 of MenACWY control vaccination. Receptors were obtained from an adult in good health. Each CDR3 is given with its conserved first and last residue. Fields, in order: J gene, V gene, D gene, CDR3 protein, CDR3 DNA. D genes are given only for firm matches.

TRBJ1-3 TRBV6-4 NA CAEHPGGKTGNTIYF TGTGCCGAACACCCGGGGGGAAAAACTGGAAACACCATATATTTT
TRBJ2-3 TRBV2 NA CASSGVTLWTDTQYF TGTGCCAGCAGTGGGGTCACATTATGGACAGATACGCAGTATTTT
TRBJ2-3 TRBV5-1 NA CASSPTPLLGTDTQYF TGCGCCAGCAGTCCGACACCCCTGTTGGGCACAGATACGCAGTATTTT
TRBJ1-1 TRBV3-1/TRBV3-2 NA CASSQERGFEAFF TGTGCCAGCAGCCAAGAGAGAGGGTTTGAAGCTTTCTTT
TRBJ1-1 TRBV7-2 NA CASSFAGTNTEAFF TGTGCCAGCAGCTTCGCAGGGACGAACACTGAAGCTTTCTTT
TRBJ1-1 TRBV11-2 NA CASSLGPLLHQNTEAFF TGTGCCAGCAGCTTGGGGCCGCTCTTACACCAGAACACTGAAGCTTTCTTT
TRBJ2-7 TRBV15 TRBD1 CATSRGQGMQYF TGTGCCACCAGCAGGGGACAGGGAATGCAGTACTTC
TRBJ2-2 TRBV21-1 NA CASSELAGGLNTGELFF TGTGCCAGCAGCGAACTAGCGGGGGGGCTGAACACCGGGGAGCTGTTTTTT
TRBJ1-4 TRBV7-2 NA CASSLSATNEKLFF TGTGCCAGCAGCTTAAGTGCAACTAATGAAAAACTGTTTTTT
TRBJ1-2 TRBV15 NA CATSREAARGAGGYTF TGTGCCACCAGCAGAGAAGCTGCCCGGGGCGCAGGAGGCTACACCTTC
TRBJ1-5 TRBV15 TRBD1 CATSRSQGARGQPQHF TGTGCCACCAGCAGAAGCCAGGGGGCTAGGGGTCAGCCCCAGCATTTT
TRBJ2-1 TRBV28 NA CASGLREQFF TGTGCCAGCGGCCTTAGGGAGCAGTTCTTC
TRBJ2-1 TRBV18 NA CASSPGGGYEQFF TGTGCCAGCTCACCAGGCGGCGGGTATGAGCAGTTCTTC
TRBJ2-1 TRBV7-9 TRBD1 CASRGQGGVNEQFF TGTGCCAGCAGAGGACAGGGCGGGGTCAATGAGCAGTTCTTC
TRBJ2-7 TRBV7-9 NA CASSLIGKGPTYEQYF TGTGCCAGCAGCTTAATCGGAAAAGGCCCCACCTACGAGCAGTACTTC
TRBJ1-6 TRBV29-1 NA CSVGDSNNSPLHF TGCAGCGTGGGGGACTCGAATAATTCACCCCTCCACTTT
TRBJ1-5 TRBV19 NA CASTQGHQPQHF TGTGCCAGTACCCAGGGGCATCAGCCCCAGCATTTT
TRBJ1-6 TRBV18 NA CASSDGQGLNSPLHF TGTGCCAGCTCAGATGGACAAGGCCTCAATTCACCCCTCCACTTT
TRBJ2-5 TRBV3-1/TRBV3-2 NA CASSQGPGRETQYF TGTGCCAGCAGCCAAGGGCCAGGGCGGGAGACCCAGTACTTC
TRBJ2-3 TRBV4-1 TRBD2 CASSQMGGNTQYF TGCGCCAGCAGCCAAATGGGGGGGAATACGCAGTATTTT